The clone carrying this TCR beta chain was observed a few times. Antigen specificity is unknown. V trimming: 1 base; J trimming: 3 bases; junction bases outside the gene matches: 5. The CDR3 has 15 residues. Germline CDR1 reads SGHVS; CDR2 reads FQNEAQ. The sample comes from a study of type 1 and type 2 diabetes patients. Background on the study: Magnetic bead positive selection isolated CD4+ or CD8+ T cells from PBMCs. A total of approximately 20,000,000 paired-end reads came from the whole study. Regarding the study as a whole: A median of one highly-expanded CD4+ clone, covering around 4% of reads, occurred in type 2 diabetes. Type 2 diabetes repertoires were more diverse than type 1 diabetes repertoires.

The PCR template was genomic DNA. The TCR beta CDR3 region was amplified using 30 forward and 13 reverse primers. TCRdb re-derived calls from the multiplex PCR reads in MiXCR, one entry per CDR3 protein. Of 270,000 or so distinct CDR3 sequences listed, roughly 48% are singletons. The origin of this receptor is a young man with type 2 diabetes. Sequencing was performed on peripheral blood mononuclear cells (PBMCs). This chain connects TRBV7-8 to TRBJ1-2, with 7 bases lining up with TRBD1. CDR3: CASSLEGGQDYGYTF. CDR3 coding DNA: TGTGCCAGCAGCTTAGAGGGAGGACAGGACTATGGCTACACCTTC.